These T cell receptor beta chains were read from a single sample in a study of cytomegalovirus exposure and HLA in healthy donors. The assay was immunoSEQ multiplex PCR, and TCRdb's table has in-frame clones only and misses some. The sample lists 150,000 to 200,000 clones, about four fifths occurring once. The sequencing input was PBMCs. The receptors originated from a woman aged 50 to 65 in good health and CMV-seronegative. CDR3s include the opening cysteine and the closing phenylalanine or tryptophan. D genes are given only for firm matches. Size values are once, few and many counts, or a class for expanded clones, and some rows have none.

once | TRBD2 | TRBJ2-1 | TRBV7-2 | CASSRSGSLNEQFF | TGTGCCAGCAGCCGTAGCGGGAGTCTTAATGAGCAGTTCTTC
- | - | TRBJ1-3 | TRBV5-6 | CASSLDSVPGNTIYF | TGTGCCAGCAGCCTTGACAGCGTACCGGGAAACACCATATATTTT
- | - | TRBJ1-3 | TRBV9 | CASSASAAISGNTIYF | TGTGCCAGCAGCGCGAGTGCGGCCATCTCTGGAAACACCATATATTTT
- | TRBD1 | TRBJ1-2 | TRBV5-6 | CASSRRDRVSGYTF | TGTGCCAGCAGCCGCCGGGACAGGGTGTCCGGCTACACCTTC
- | - | TRBJ1-2 | TRBV28 | CASSLGPGGLTYGYTF | TGTGCCAGCAGTCTAGGTCCGGGGGGCCTTACCTATGGCTACACCTTC
- | - | TRBJ2-1 | TRBV5-1 | CASSFDGGPGDNEQFF | TGCGCCAGCAGCTTCGATGGGGGCCCAGGCGACAATGAGCAGTTCTTC
few | - | TRBJ2-7 | TRBV15 | CATSSFEHEQYF | TGTGCCACCAGCAGCTTTGAGCACGAGCAGTACTTC
- | - | TRBJ2-2 | TRBV5-8 | CASSLVQVTTGELFF | TGTGCCAGCAGCTTGGTTCAGGTCACCACCGGGGAGCTGTTTTTT
- | TRBD1 | TRBJ1-2 | TRBV2 | CASRDRGNYGYTF | TGTGCCAGCAGGGACAGGGGAAACTATGGCTACACCTTC
once | - | TRBJ2-5 | TRBV7-2 | CASSQGLIETQYF | TGTGCCAGCAGCCAGGGACTGATAGAGACCCAGTACTTC
- | - | TRBJ1-2 | TRBV6-5 | CASSYGGWGGAGGYTF | TGTGCCAGCAGTTACGGGGGCTGGGGGGGGGCCGGTGGCTACACCTTC
- | TRBD2 | TRBJ2-3 | TRBV9 | CASSASAGSVTDTQYF | TGTGCCAGCAGCGCCTCAGCGGGGAGTGTCACAGATACGCAGTATTTT
- | TRBD1 | TRBJ1-2 | TRBV9 | CASSVGQGVGYTF | TGTGCCAGCAGCGTCGGACAGGGAGTCGGCTACACCTTC
few | - | TRBJ1-4 | TRBV5-1 | CASSRSQGNEKLFF | TGCGCCAGCAGTAGGAGTCAGGGGAATGAAAAACTGTTTTTT
- | - | TRBJ2-3 | TRBV4-3 | CASSQDSDRLTDTQYF | TGCGCCAGCAGCCAAGATTCTGACAGACTCACAGATACGCAGTATTTT
- | TRBD1 | TRBJ2-7 | TRBV13 | CASSGTEQGVPSWYF | TGTGCCAGCAGCGGGACCGAACAGGGGGTCCCCAGTTGGTACTTC
- | - | TRBJ2-3 | TRBV6-5 | CASRRPQSDTQYF | TGTGCCAGCAGGCGGCCCCAGTCAGATACGCAGTATTTT
- | - | TRBJ2-5 | TRBV5-6 | CASSPPFLRETQYF | TGTGCCAGCAGCCCCCCGTTCCTCCGAGAGACCCAGTACTTC
once | TRBD1 | TRBJ1-4 | TRBV18 | CASSPMLQPTGGNEKLFF | TGTGCCAGCTCACCCATGCTACAGCCGACAGGGGGGAATGAAAAACTGTTTTTT
- | - | TRBJ1-2 | TRBV15 | CATSTEGAGSNYGYTF | TGTGCCACCAGCACGGAAGGGGCCGGGTCGAACTATGGCTACACCTTC
- | TRBD2 | TRBJ2-7 | TRBV2 | CASGGGTYEQYF | TGTGCCAGCGGGGGGGGGACCTACGAGCAGTACTTC
once | TRBD2 | TRBJ2-3 | TRBV7-2 | CASSLDTWTSGTDTQYF | TGTGCCAGCAGCTTAGATACTTGGACTAGCGGTACAGATACGCAGTATTTT
few | - | TRBJ1-4 | TRBV29-1 | CSVVEGGLFF | TGCAGCGTTGTAGAAGGAGGACTGTTTTTT
few | TRBD1 | TRBJ2-3 | TRBV5-1 | CASDRGGGTDTQYF | TGCGCCAGCGACAGGGGGGGAGGCACAGATACGCAGTATTTT
- | TRBD1 | TRBJ2-1 | TRBV6-6 | CASRARDRGYNEQFF | TGTGCCAGCAGGGCCCGGGACAGGGGCTACAATGAGCAGTTCTTC
- | TRBD1 | TRBJ2-2 | TRBV11-2 | CASSLGQGGSGTGELFF | TGTGCCAGCAGCTTGGGACAGGGAGGGTCGGGTACCGGGGAGCTGTTTTTT
- | TRBD2 | TRBJ2-3 | TRBV4-2 | CASSQDPAGGYTDTQYF | TGTGCCAGCAGCCAAGATCCGGCGGGAGGGTACACAGATACGCAGTATTTT
- | - | TRBJ1-5 | TRBV2 | CASSDDRSHQPQHF | TGTGCCAGCAGTGATGACAGGTCGCATCAGCCCCAGCATTTT
- | - | TRBJ2-3 | TRBV5-6 | CASTESTDTQYF | TGTGCCAGCACCGAGAGCACAGATACGCAGTATTTT
- | - | TRBJ2-1 | TRBV7-9 | CSSSTRNTEQFF | TGTTCCAGCAGCACGCGGAACACTGAGCAGTTCTTC
- | TRBD1 | TRBJ1-2 | TRBV7-2 | CASSPGTGRGYTF | TGTGCCAGCAGCCCCGGGACAGGGCGGGGCTACACCTTC
- | - | TRBJ2-7 | TRBV27 | CASSSWTETYEQYF | TGTGCCAGCAGTTCGTGGACTGAGACCTACGAGCAGTACTTC
- | TRBD1 | TRBJ1-1 | TRBV15 | CATSRGEGTGDTEAFF | TGTGCCACCAGCAGAGGGGAGGGGACAGGGGACACTGAAGCTTTCTTT
- | TRBD1 | TRBJ2-1 | TRBV11-3 | CASSLGQGDNEQFF | TGTGCCAGCAGTCTCGGACAGGGGGACAATGAGCAGTTCTTC
- | - | TRBJ2-3 | TRBV7-2 | CASSLLADTQYF | TGTGCCAGCAGCTTGTTAGCAGATACGCAGTATTTT
- | TRBD1 | TRBJ2-7 | TRBV6-6 | CASSYGQGRSSYEQYF | TGTGCCAGCAGTTACGGACAGGGTCGGAGCTCCTACGAGCAGTACTTC
- | - | TRBJ1-2 | TRBV6-5 | CASSYSVGNYGYTF | TGTGCCAGCAGTTACTCGGTGGGCAACTATGGCTACACCTTC